This entry concerns a single TCR beta chain. The table lists this clonotype with a few counts. Its antigen has not been determined. Base-call qualities are not available, and no considerably larger clone is one nucleotide away. RNA was extracted using the RNeasy kit, and roughly 0.5 to 1 microgram was reverse transcribed with random hexamers. TCR beta CDR3 regions were amplified with the immunoSEQ multiplex PCR assay covering 54 Vbeta and 13 Jbeta segments. PCR amplification bias was corrected using a synthetic template baseline for primer optimization and computational correction. In the original analysis: Reads were annotated to V, D and J genes according to IMGT and were analyzed with immunoSEQ Analyzer, with only productive sequences retained. Clonality was computed as one minus Shannon entropy normalized by log2 of the number of productive unique sequences. Public and private clones were assessed among the 100 most prevalent clones of each patient and control. Susac-specific clones were defined as absent from healthy and MS cohorts, 800 to 1,200 published viral clones and other ImmuneACCESS disease sequences. TCRdb cleaned the public reads at Q25 with fastp, built clones with MiXCR and kept in-frame beta chains. For every CDR3 protein sequence, its rows merge into one entry that carries the most common genes and DNA. These V and J calls originate from TCRdb's pipeline instead of the authors' own analysis. This sample lists 100,000 to 150,000 distinct CDR3 sequences; around 94% were detected once. The ten largest clones represent over 0.07% of the sample.

The sample originates from a study of CD8 T cells in Susac syndrome (dated by TCRdb to the late 2010s). About the full investigation: Whether CD8+ T cell activation and differentiation in Susac syndrome was antigen driven was tested using repertoire sequencing.

The germline V gene yields SGHDT for CDR1 and YYEEEE for CDR2. V is cut by 0 bases and J by 1 base, and the space between the germline ends is 7 bases. The CDR3 spans 14 residues, from the cysteine through the phenylalanine. This entry keeps only the CDR3 DNA: 42 bases, framed from base 1. High-throughput TCR beta sequencing profiled peripheral blood CD8+ and CD4+ T cells from healthy donors, Susac syndrome patients and multiple sclerosis patients. The healthy donors served as controls matched for age and sex. Bulk CD8+ and CD4+ T cells were purified by magnetic negative isolation, while CD8+ TEMRA cells were enriched using FACS. Blood was collected in EDTA tubes and processed within 24 hours, with PBMCs isolated through density gradient centrifugation. PBMCs destined for TCR sequencing were cryopreserved in liquid nitrogen and later thawed in a 37 °C water bath. The sorted or isolated CD4+, CD8+ and CD8+ TEMRA cells reached a purity of at least 90%.

Overall results and qualifications from the work: The study acknowledged that relatively few individuals were included in the TCR sequencing and HLA analysis.

This sequence originates from a human donor in good health. Sequencing was carried out using CD4+ T cells from PBMCs. The sequence links TRBV5-6 to TRBJ1-1, with the identity of the D gene unclear. CDR3 protein: CASSLEGGNTEAFF. Here is the DNA: TGTGCCAGCAGCTTGGAAGGAGGGAACACTGAAGCTTTCTTT.